This T cell receptor (beta chain) was captured in a study of response to subunit inactivated influenza vaccine. V was cut by 3 bases and J by 5 bases, with 19 bases left in between. The CDR3 is 16 amino acids. Per germline, CDR1 SNHLY and CDR2 FYNNEI. One entry per CDR3 protein results from TCRdb running MiXCR on the RT-PCR reads. The table includes 650,000 to 850,000 distinct CDR3 sequences, about 14% detected once. The study's findings and limits: Few additional T cells are recruited per seasonal influenza vaccination, authors suggested.

In the case of this clonotype: Its antigen is currently unknown.

The TCR originated in a man aged 50-60 years who received an inactivated influenza vaccine. The rearrangement uses TRBV2 and TRBJ2-5; tentatively, D is TRBD2 (7 bases). Sample: PBMCs from blood, taken 14 to 15 days before vaccination. The CDR3 here is CASSDVSRGLEETQYF. The DNA of the CDR3 is TGTGCCAGCAGTGATGTTTCGCGGGGGCTGGAGGAGACCCAGTACTTC.